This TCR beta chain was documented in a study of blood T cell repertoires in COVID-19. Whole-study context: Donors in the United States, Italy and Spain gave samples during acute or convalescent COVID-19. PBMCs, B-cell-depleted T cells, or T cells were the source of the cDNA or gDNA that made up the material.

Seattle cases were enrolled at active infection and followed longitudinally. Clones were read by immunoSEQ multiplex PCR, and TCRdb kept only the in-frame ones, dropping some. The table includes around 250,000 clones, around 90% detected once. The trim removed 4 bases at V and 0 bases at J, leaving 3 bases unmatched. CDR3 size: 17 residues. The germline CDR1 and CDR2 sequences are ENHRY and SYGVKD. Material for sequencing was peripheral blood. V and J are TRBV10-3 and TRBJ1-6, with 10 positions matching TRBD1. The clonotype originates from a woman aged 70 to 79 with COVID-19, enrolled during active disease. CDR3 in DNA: TGTGCCATCAGTGGGGGACAGGGGAGCTCCTATAATTCACCCCTCCACTTT. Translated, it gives CAISGGQGSSYNSPLHF.